Here is one TCR beta chain with its context. Its antigen is unidentified. The sample belongs to a study of CD8 T cells in Susac syndrome. Study results and limitations: The study's TCR sequencing and HLA analysis drew on a certain number of individuals. That number was acknowledged as relatively small.

Reverse transcription of roughly 0.45 to 1 ug RNA used random hexamers. By means of immunoSEQ multiplex PCR, TCR beta CDR3 spanning 54 Vbeta and 13 Jbeta underwent amplification. TCRdb used MiXCR to reprocess the immunoSEQ multiplex PCR reads, holding one entry per CDR3 protein. The sample holds roughly 200,000 distinct CDR3 sequences, around 95% seen once. The sequenced target, TCR beta, came from blood CD8+ and CD4+ T cells. The clonotype comes from a human donor with multiple sclerosis. Input material: CD4+ T cells from PBMCs.

CDR3 coding DNA: TGTGCCAGCAGCTTGGTGGTCGGGGTTTCACCCACTGAAGCTTTCTTT. Translation: CASSLVVGVSPTEAFF. The rearrangement links TRBV5-6 to TRBJ1-1; the D is unclear. V was trimmed by 0 bases and J by 4 bases, leaving 16 bases between them. The CDR3 is 16 residues long. CDR1 and CDR2 from the germline V gene are SGHDT and YYEEEE. Using reference TRBV5-6 and TRBJ1-1 for the parts outside the CDR3, the full variable domain is DAGVTQSPTHLIKTRGQQVTLRCSPKSGHDTVSWYQQALGQGPQFIFQYYEEEERQRGNFPDRFSGHQFPNYSSELNVNALLLGDSALYLCASSLVVGVSPTEAFFGQGTRLTVV.